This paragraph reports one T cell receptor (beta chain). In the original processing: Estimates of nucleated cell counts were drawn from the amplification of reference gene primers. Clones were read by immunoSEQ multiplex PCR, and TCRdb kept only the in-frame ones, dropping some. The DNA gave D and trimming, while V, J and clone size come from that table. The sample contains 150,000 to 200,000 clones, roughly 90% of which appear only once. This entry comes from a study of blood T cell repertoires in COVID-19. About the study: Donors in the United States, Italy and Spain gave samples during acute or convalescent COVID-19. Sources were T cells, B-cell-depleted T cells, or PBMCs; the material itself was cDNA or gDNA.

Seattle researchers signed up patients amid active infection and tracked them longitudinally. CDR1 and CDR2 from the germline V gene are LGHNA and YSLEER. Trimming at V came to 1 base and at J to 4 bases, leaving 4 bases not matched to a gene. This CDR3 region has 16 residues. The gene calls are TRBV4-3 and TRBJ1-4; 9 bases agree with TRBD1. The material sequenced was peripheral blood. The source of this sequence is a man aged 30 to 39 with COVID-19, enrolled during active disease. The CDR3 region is CASSQAWTGDNEKLFF. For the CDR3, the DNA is TGCGCCAGCAGCCAAGCTTGGACAGGGGATAATGAAAAACTGTTTTTT.